This T cell receptor (beta chain) was recorded in a study of T cells in Graves' hyperthyroidism and ophthalmopathy (dated by TCRdb to about 2019). With respect to the entire study: Peripheral blood was sampled at the time of initial diagnosis, prior to any treatment. The 90 to 100 discovery patients were randomly divided into training and test sets at a 7:3 ratio. Following sampling, methimazole starting at 30 mg daily was given to hyperthyroidism patients, and high-dose intravenous methylprednisolone was given to ophthalmopathy patients. In addition, the study compared T-cell repertoires in thyroid tissue and in blood from five to seven Graves' hyperthyroidism patients. TCR Vbeta CDR3 sequencing of some 140 peripheral blood samples (roughly 41 ophthalmopathy, 75 hyperthyroidism and some 17 progressor patients) is reported in the paper. To identify TCR V-J signatures that set the groups apart, the researchers used a discovery cohort of about a hundred patients, made up of about 44 with Graves' ophthalmopathy and about 60 with stable Graves' hyperthyroidism. Prospective prediction of ophthalmopathy was tested in an independent validation cohort of fewer than 20 hyperthyroidism patients and 15 to 17 patients who later progressed to ophthalmopathy. The paper as a whole reports these results and caveats: A model built on a 13 V-J signature distinguished ophthalmopathy from stable hyperthyroidism, reaching around 88% sensitivity and 81.08% specificity in cross-validation and 80%/75% in testing. In validation, the model predicted progression to ophthalmopathy with over 65% sensitivity and about 72% specificity, a median of approximately 6.5 months before onset. No statistical method was used to set the sample size in advance, and investigators knew the group allocation. Blood samples also contained most of the expanded thyroid clonotypes (frequency above 0.001), which suggests that blood repertoires may reflect thyroid immune responses.

A patient counted as having stable Graves' hyperthyroidism if no progression to ophthalmopathy occurred over 18 months of follow-up. Hyperthyroidism patients were newly diagnosed, had a disease duration of under 2 months, and were aged 18 to 65 years. Any patient with an uncontrolled infection, another autoimmune disease, pregnancy or lactation was excluded. Clinical symptoms, serum thyroxine and TRAb, thyroid ultrasound, and orbital computed tomography formed the basis for the diagnoses. Ficoll-Paque density gradient centrifugation was used to isolate PBMCs from 8 to 10 ml of fresh peripheral blood. Trizol reagent was used to extract total RNA, and RNA quality was then checked on an Agilent 2100 Bioanalyzer. The TCR beta CDR3 regions were amplified from RNA transcripts. For the first round of RT-PCR on the TCR CDR3, the HTBI primer set was used together with the Qiagen OneStep RT-PCR kit. Libraries were constructed in a second round of multiplex PCR, after which size selection and purification were carried out. Paired-end sequencing of the libraries was performed with 100 bp reads on an Illumina HiSeq2000. Processing in the source paper ran as follows. SOAPnuke was used to process the raw data, removing reads that contained adapters or uncalled bases, had a mean Phred below 15, or lacked an exact match to the constant primer or identifier. High-quality paired reads were merged with COPE v1.2.5, and unique nucleotide sequences were defined as clonotypes. Clonotypes were aligned to IMGT TRBV, TRBD and TRBJ reference segments using MiTCR v1.1. The analysis included only V-J combinations with a frequency above 0.0001, which together covered roughly 99% of the repertoires. The TCS score was defined as the ratio of F50 (clonal expansion) to E x V (chaos), calculated using BLOSUM62-based TCRdist between CDR3 peptides within each V-J. Welch's t-statistics and random forest reduced fewer than 550 V-J features to some 14, which were used in a naive Bayes classifier (R e1071). TCRdb cleaned the public reads at Q25 with fastp, built clones with MiXCR and kept in-frame beta chains. Every CDR3 protein is listed once, alongside the most common genes and DNA of its rows. What appears here as the V and J calls and clone size reflects TCRdb's work, not the paper's. The sample includes hundreds of thousands of distinct CDR3 sequences, with approximately 20% observed a single time. The top ten hold around two fifths of the sample.

Measured from the cysteine to the phenylalanine, the CDR3 is 14 residues long. Just the 42-base CDR3 DNA is kept, in frame starting at base 1. The germline V gene specifies ENHRY as CDR1 and SYGVKD as CDR2. V is shortened by 8 bases, J by 3 bases, and the region joining them spans 17 bases. Remarks on this clonotype: It lacks a known antigen. Per-base qualities were not stored, and no clone one base away is much larger.

This sequence was found in a man aged 40-49 years with Graves' hyperthyroidism. Recombination connected TRBV10-3 to TRBJ2-7; the D gene is perhaps TRBD1, on 6 matching bases. Sequencing was performed on blood. The CDR3 in this case is CAIGTSLGHYEQYF. Read as DNA, the sequence is TGTGCCATCGGGACATCTCTAGGGCACTACGAGCAGTACTTC.